This TCR beta chain was retrieved from a study of blood T cell repertoires in COVID-19. Authors' analysis steps: Estimates of nucleated cell counts were drawn from the amplification of reference gene primers. Profiling relied on immunoSEQ multiplex PCR, and the TCRdb table lists in-frame clones only, not all of them. The DNA gave D and trimming, while V, J and clone size come from that table. Counted here are tens of thousands of clones, roughly three quarters occurring once; the ten biggest clones make up 2% to 2.5%. Followed longitudinally, the Seattle patients had been enrolled during active infection. Germline assignment: CDR1 SGDLS and CDR2 YYNGEE. V was pared by 4 bases and J by 3 bases, with 6 bases of the junction left unmatched. This CDR3 spans 16 amino acids.

This clonotype was obtained from a man in his sixties or seventies with COVID-19, enrolled during active disease. The rearrangement joins TRBV9 to TRBJ2-5; 13 bases match TRBD2. Sequenced input: peripheral blood. The CDR3 nucleotides are TGTGCCAGCAGCCCGAGGACTAGCGGGGGAAAAGAGACCCAGTACTTC. Residues: CASSPRTSGGKETQYF.